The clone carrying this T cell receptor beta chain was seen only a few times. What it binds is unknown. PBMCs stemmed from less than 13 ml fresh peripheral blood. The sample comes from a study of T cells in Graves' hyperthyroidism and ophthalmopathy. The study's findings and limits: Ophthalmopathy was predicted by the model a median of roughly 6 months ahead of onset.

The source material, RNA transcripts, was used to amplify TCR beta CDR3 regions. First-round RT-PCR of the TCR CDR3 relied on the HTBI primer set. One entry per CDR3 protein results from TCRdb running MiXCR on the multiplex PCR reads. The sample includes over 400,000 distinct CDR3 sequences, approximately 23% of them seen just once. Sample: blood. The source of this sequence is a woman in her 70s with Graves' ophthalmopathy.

The DNA for the CDR3 is TGTGCCAGCAGTCCAAGGGCTAGCGGGATAAGCTCCTACAATGAGCAGTTCTTC. Amino acids: CASSPRASGISSYNEQFF. The gene calls are TRBV12-3 or TRBV12-4 and TRBJ2-1; 9 bases fit TRBD2. The CDR3 length is 18 residues. With 5 bases clipped from V and 0 bases from J, the junction kept 11 bases outside the gene matches.